This record covers a single TCR beta chain. The target of this receptor is not known. There are no base qualities to consult, and no much larger clone falls within one base. The CDR3 regions of human TCRbeta chains were analyzed by immunosequencing. Processing in the source paper ran as follows. TCRs in the repertoires were matched against a reference library of SARS-CoV-2-specific TCRs that had been generated with the MIRA antigen-specificity platform. Breadth meant the fraction of unique TCRs that were SARS-CoV-2-associated, whereas depth meant the fraction of total T cells that were SARS-CoV-2-associated. Each spike-specific TCR was assigned to its reactive spike region and to a CD4 or CD8 class using the MIRA data. Log10-transformed breadth and depth values were compared by one-way ANOVA with Sidak's multiple comparisons tests. Not all clones reach the TCRdb copy of this immuneACCESS table, which keeps in-frame sequences only. Checked studies attribute under half of the gap to unresolved V genes and leave the rest unexplained. V and J calls and clone size come straight from that table; D and trimming were deduced from the DNA. Recorded for this sample are 180,000 or so clones; around 93% of them occurred a single time. The biggest ten clones account for 0.95% to 1.1% of the sample.

The meaning of the sample's time point label: about 28 days (+/-7) after the second vaccine dose. AZD1222 recipients given second doses at about 4 weeks or at about 12 weeks were pooled, since spike-specific TCR depth and breadth were not found to differ between the two schedules. Vaccinee samples were obtained from the UK trials COV001 and COV002, which included a single-blind randomized controlled phase 2/3 trial of AZD1222 (ChAdOx1 nCoV-19) in healthy adults. For TCRbeta chain sequencing, PBMC samples from trial participants were taken at day 0 and at day 28 after the second dose. The CDR3 covers 12 residues, taking in both the cysteine and the phenylalanine. Kept here is only the CDR3 DNA, which spans 36 bases and is read in frame from base 1. The trim is 1 base for V and 7 bases for J, with a gap of 8 bases between the germline ends. Per the germline V gene, MNHEY is the CDR1 and SVGAGI is the CDR2.

The sample belongs to a study of T cell responses to AZD1222 COVID-19 vaccine (dated by TCRdb to the early 2020s). In the study overall: A total of under 250 trial participants underwent TCR sequencing, of whom roughly 210 had received two doses of AZD1222 and approximately 25 had received two doses of the MenACWY control vaccine. Trial participants were enrolled by age into subgroups of 18-55, 56-69 and 70-plus years, and around 140, 26 and 57 TCR-sequenced participants, respectively, were included in these subgroups.

Study-wide conclusions, independent of this receptor: Reportedly, close to half of the unique spike-specific TCRs recognized epitopes lying outside the regions that are mutated in the B.1.351 and B.1.1.7 variants. Conclusions about previously exposed vaccinees are limited because only six or seven AZD1222 recipients were SARS-CoV-2 seropositive at baseline. In the small 56-69-year group, the increase in depth fell short of significance, most likely because of low power. Because no day 14 peak-response samples were available, the repertoires could be characterized only after the peak T cell response. After two AZD1222 doses, both the breadth and the depth of spike-specific TCRs were significantly higher than at day 0 and than in MenACWY recipients. Most participants were white British and females outnumbered males, and the authors suggested that clonal diversity may have been underestimated. Vaccine-associated CD4 TCRs spanned the whole spike protein, with dominant responses in regions 160-218 and 743-854.

The chain is made from TRBV6-5 and TRBJ2-7, with the D segment identity uncertain. Sequences were derived from peripheral blood, sampled 28 days after the second AZD1222 dose. The sequence was collected from an adult who received the AZD1222 COVID-19 vaccine. The nucleotide sequence is given as TGTGCCAGCAGTTACTTTGGGGAAGAGCAGTACTTC. The encoded protein is CASSYFGEEQYF.